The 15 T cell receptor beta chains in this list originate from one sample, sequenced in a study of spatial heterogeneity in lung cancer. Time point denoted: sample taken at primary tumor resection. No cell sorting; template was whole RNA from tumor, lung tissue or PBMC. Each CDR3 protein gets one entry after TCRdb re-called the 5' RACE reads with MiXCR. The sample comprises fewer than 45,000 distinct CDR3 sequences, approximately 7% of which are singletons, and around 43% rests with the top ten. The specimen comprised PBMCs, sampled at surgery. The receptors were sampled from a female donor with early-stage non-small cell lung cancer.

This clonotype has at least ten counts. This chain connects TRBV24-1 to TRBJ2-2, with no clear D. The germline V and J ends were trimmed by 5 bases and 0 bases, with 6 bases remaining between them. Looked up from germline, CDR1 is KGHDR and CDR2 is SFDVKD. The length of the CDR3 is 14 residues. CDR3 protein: CATSARTNTGELFF. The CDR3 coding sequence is TGTGCCACCAGTGCCAGGACGAACACCGGGGAGCTGTTTTTT.

CDR3 sequence reads: CASSLGTVTEKLFF. Here the CDR3 DNA reads TGCGCCAGCAGCTTGGGGACAGTAACTGAAAAACTGTTTTTT. V is TRBV5-1 and J is TRBJ1-4; D may be TRBD1 (6 bases). The germline V and J ends were trimmed by 0 bases and 7 bases, with 10 bases remaining between them. Looked up from germline, CDR1 is SGHRS and CDR2 is YFSETQ. The CDR3 spans 14 residues.

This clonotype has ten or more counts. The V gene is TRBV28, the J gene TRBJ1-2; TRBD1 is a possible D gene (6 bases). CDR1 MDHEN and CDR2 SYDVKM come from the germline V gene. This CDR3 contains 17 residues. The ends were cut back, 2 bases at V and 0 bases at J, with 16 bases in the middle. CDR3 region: CASSLRGRTAANYGYTF. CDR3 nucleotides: TGTGCCAGCAGTTTACGGGGGAGGACAGCGGCTAACTATGGCTACACCTTC.

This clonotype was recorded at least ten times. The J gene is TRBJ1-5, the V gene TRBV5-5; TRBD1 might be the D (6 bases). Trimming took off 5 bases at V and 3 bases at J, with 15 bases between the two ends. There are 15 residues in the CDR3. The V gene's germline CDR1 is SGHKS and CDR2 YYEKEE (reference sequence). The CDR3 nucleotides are TGTGCCAGCAGGCCGTCAACAGGGACCAATCAGCCCCAGCATTTT. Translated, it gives CASRPSTGTNQPQHF.

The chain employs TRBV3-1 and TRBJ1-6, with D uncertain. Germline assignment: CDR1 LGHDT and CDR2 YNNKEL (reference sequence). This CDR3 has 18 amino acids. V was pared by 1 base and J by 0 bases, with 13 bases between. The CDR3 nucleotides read TGTGCCAGCAGCCAAGGTGGAAGCGGAAGCTCCTATAATTCACCCCTCCACTTT. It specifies CASSQGGSGSSYNSPLHF.

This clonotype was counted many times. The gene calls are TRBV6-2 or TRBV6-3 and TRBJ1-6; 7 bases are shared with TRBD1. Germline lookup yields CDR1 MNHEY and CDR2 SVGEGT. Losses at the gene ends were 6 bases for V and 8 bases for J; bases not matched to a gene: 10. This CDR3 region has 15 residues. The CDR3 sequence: CASSNPGGGDSPLHF. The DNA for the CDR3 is TGTGCCAGCAGCAACCCAGGGGGAGGTGATTCACCCCTCCACTTT.

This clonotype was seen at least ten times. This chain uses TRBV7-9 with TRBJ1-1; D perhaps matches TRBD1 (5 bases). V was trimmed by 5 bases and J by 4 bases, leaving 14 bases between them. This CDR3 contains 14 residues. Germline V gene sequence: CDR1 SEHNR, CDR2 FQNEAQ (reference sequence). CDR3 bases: TGTGCCAGCAGCCCTCAGGGCGGGGGCACTGAAGCTTTCTTT. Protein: CASSPQGGGTEAFF.

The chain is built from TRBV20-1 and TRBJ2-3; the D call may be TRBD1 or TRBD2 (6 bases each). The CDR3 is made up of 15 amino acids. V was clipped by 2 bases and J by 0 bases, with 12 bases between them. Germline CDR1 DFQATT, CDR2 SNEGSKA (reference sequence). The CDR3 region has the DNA TGCAGTGCTAGAAGAGGGGGGACGAGCACAGATACGCAGTATTTT. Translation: CSARRGGTSTDTQYF.

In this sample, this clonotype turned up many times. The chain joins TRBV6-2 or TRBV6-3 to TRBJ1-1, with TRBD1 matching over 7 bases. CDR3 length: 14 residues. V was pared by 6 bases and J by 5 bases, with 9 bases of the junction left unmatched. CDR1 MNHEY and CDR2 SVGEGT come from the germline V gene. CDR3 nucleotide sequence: TGTGCCAGCAGCTCGGGACAGTTAGTAACTGAAGCTTTCTTT. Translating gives CASSSGQLVTEAFF.

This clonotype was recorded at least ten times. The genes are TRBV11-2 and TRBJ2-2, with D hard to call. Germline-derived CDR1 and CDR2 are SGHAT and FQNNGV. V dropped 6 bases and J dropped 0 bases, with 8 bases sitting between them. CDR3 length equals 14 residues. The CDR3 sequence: CASRPRSNTGELFF. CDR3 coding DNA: TGTGCCAGCAGGCCGCGGTCGAACACCGGGGAGCTGTTTTTT.

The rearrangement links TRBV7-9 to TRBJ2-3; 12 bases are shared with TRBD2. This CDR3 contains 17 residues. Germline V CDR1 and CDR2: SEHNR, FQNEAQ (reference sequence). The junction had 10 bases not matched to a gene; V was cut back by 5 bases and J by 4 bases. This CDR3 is CASSTKLAGGRPDTQYF. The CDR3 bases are TGTGCCAGCAGCACAAAACTAGCGGGGGGCCGTCCAGATACGCAGTATTTT. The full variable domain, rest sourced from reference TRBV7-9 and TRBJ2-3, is DTGVSQNPRHKITKRGQNVTFRCDPISEHNRLYWYRQTLGQGPEFLTYFQNEAQLEKSRLLSDRFSAERPKGSFSTLEIQRTEQGDSAMYLCASSTKLAGGRPDTQYFGPGTRLTVL.

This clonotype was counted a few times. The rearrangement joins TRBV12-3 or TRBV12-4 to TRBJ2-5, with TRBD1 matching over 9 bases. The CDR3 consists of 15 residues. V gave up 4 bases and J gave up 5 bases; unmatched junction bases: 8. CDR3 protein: CASSWTGESGETQYF. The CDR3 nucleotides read TGTGCCAGCAGTTGGACAGGGGAGAGTGGGGAGACCCAGTACTTC.

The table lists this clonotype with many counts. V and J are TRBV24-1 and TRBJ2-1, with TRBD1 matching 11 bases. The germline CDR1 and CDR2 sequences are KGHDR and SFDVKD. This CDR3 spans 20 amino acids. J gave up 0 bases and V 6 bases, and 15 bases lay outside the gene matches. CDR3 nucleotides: TGTGCCACCAGTCCGACTCCGGGACAGGGGGGCGTGGGCTCCTACAATGAGCAGTTCTTC. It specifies CATSPTPGQGGVGSYNEQFF.

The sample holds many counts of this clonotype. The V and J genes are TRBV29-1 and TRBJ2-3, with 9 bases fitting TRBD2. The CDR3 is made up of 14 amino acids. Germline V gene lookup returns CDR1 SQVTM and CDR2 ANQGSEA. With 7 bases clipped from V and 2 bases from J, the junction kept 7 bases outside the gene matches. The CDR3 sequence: CSGESSGITDTQYF. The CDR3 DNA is TGCAGCGGAGAATCTAGCGGGATCACAGATACGCAGTATTTT.

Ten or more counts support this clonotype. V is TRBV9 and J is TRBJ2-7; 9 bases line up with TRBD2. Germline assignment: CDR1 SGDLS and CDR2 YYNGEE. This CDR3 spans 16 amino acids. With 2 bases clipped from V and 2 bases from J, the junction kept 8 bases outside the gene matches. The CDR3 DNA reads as TGTGCCAGCAGCGTGATGGAGCGGGGGGCCCCCTACGAGCAGTACTTC. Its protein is CASSVMERGAPYEQYF.